The present T cell receptor (beta chain) was sequenced within a study of control samples from healthy donors and cancer patients. The protocol was immunoSEQ multiplex PCR, while the TCRdb copy is restricted to in-frame clones and leaves out a portion. There are about 18,000 clones in the sample; around four fifths occur only once, and 29% lies in the top ten. V was clipped by 1 base and J by 4 bases, with 11 bases between them. This CDR3 comprises 14 residues. Per germline, CDR1 SEHNR and CDR2 FQNEAQ (reference sequence). What was sequenced was PBMCs. This chain connects TRBV7-9 to TRBJ2-7; maybe TRBD2 (6 bases). The receptor comes from a woman in her 70s with lung cancer. The CDR3 DNA sequence: TGTGCCAGCAGCTTAGGGGACTTCCAATACGAGCAGTACTTC. It encodes CASSLGDFQYEQYF.